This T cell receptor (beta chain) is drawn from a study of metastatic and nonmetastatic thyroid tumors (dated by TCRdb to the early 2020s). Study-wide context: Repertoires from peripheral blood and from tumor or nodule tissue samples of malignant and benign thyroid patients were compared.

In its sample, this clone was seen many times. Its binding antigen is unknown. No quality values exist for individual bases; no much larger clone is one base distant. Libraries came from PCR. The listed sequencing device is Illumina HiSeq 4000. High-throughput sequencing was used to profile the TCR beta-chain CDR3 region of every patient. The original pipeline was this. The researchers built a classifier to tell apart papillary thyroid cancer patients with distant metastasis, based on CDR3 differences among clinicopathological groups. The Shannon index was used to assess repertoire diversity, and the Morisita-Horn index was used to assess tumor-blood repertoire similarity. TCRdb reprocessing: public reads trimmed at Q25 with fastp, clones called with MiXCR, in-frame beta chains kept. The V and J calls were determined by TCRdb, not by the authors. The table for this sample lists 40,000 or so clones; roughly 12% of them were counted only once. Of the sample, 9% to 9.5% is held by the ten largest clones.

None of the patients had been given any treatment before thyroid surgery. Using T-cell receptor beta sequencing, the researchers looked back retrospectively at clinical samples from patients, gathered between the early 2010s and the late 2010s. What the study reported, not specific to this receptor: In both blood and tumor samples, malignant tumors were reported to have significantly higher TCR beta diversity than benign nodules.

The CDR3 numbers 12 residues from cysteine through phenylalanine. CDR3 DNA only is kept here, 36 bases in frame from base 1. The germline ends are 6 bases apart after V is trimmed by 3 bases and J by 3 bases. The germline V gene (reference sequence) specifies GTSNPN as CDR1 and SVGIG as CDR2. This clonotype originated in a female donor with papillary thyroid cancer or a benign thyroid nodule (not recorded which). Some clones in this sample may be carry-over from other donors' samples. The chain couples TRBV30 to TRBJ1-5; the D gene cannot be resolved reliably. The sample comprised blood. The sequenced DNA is TGTGCCTGGAGACAGAACAATCAGCCCCAGCATTTT. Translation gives CAWRQNNQPQHF.